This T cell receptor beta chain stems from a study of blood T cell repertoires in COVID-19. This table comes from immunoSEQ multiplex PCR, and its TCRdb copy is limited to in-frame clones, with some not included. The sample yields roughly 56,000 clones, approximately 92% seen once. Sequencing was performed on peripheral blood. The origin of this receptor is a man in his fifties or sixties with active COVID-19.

CDR3 region: CASSFYDRSSPLHF. The CDR3 DNA follows: TGTGCCAGCAGTTTTTACGACAGAAGTTCACCCCTCCACTTT. J is TRBJ1-6 and V is TRBV28; TRBD1 might be the D (5 bases). The germline V gene encodes CDR1 MDHEN and CDR2 SYDVKM. The CDR3 consists of 14 residues. With 3 bases removed from V and 9 bases from J, the gap between germline ends came to 12 bases. The variable domain in full, with the rest retrieved from reference TRBV28 and TRBJ1-6, is DVKVTQSSRYLVKRTGEKVFLECVQDMDHENMFWYRQDPGLGLRLIYFSYDVKMKEKGDIPEGYSVSREKKERFSLILESASTNQTSMYLCASSFYDRSSPLHFGNGTRLTVT.